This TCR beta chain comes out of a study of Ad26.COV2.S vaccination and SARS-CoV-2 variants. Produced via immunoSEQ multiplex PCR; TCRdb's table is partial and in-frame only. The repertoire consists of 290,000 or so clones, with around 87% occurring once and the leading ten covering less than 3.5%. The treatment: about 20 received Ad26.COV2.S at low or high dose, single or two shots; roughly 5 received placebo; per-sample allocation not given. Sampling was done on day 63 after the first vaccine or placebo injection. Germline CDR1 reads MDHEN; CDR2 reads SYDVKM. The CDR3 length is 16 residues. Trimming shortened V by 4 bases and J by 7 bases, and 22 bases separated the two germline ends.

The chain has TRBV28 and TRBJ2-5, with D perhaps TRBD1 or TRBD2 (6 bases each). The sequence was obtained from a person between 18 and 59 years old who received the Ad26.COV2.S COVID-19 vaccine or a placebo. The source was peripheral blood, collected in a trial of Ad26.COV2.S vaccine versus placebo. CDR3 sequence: CASSSRGGNKRMTQYF. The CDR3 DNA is TGTGCCAGCAGTTCCCGAGGGGGGAACAAGAGAATGACCCAGTACTTC. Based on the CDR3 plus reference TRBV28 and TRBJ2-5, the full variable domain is DVKVTQSSRYLVKRTGEKVFLECVQDMDHENMFWYRQDPGLGLRLIYFSYDVKMKEKGDIPEGYSVSREKKERFSLILESASTNQTSMYLCASSSRGGNKRMTQYFGPGTRLLVL.